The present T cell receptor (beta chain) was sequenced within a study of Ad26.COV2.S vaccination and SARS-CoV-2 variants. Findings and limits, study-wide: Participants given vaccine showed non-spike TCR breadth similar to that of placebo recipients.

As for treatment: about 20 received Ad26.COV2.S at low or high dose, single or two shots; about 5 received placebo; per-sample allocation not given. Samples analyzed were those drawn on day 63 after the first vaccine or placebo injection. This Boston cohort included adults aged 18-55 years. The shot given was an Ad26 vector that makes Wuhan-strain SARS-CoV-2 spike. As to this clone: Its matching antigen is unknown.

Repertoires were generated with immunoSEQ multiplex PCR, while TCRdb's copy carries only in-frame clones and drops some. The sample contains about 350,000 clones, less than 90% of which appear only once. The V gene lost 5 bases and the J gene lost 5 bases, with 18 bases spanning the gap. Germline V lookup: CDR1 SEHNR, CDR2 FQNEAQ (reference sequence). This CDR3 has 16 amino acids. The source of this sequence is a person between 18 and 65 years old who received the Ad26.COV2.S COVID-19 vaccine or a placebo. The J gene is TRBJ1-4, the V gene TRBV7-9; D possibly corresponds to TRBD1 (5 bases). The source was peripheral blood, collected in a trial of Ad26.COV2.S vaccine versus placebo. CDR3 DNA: TGTGCCAGCAGCCCACTGGGACGGAGGCCAAATGAAAAACTGTTTTTT. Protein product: CASSPLGRRPNEKLFF.